This TCR beta chain was identified during a study of vaccination effects on CD4 cells after COVID-19. About the research overall: Early and late post-vaccination sampling was undertaken in a cohort of a few convalescent patients. Study outcomes and limitations: Limitations: small convalescent group and missing early post-infection timepoints.

About this clone itself: The antigen is unknown.

Sequencing was preceded by expansion of antigen-specific CD4+ T cells with viral peptide pools in the ViraFEST assay. CD4+ T cells were isolated after roughly nine days of culture. Infection with SARS-CoV-2 occurred in the person between March and December 2020, and PCR confirmed it. Participants were vaccinated with two doses of either the BNT162b2 or mRNA-1273 vaccine. The culture medium for a few million PBMC per well included 9.5 to 10 IU/ml IL-2 and about 10 ug/ml peptides. On both days 3 and 7, half of the culture medium was replaced with IL-2 medium. Sequencing was performed with immunoSEQ multiplex PCR; in TCRdb, only in-frame clones are kept and a portion is missing. The profile shows over 10,000 clones, just under 75% of them singletons. This CDR3 region has 14 residues. Germline V gene data show CDR1 as LGHNA and CDR2 as YNFKEQ. V lost 3 bases and J lost 0; bases outside the gene matches: 1.

The V and J genes are TRBV4-2 and TRBJ2-5; 7 positions agree with TRBD1. Sequencing was performed on CD4+ T cells from PBMCs cultured with HCoV-NL63 spike peptides, taken after COVID-19 vaccination. The sequence derives from a human donor who had a prior SARS-CoV-2 infection. The CDR3: CASSQGQHQETQYF. CDR3 in DNA: TGTGCCAGCAGCCAGGGACAGCACCAAGAGACCCAGTACTTC.